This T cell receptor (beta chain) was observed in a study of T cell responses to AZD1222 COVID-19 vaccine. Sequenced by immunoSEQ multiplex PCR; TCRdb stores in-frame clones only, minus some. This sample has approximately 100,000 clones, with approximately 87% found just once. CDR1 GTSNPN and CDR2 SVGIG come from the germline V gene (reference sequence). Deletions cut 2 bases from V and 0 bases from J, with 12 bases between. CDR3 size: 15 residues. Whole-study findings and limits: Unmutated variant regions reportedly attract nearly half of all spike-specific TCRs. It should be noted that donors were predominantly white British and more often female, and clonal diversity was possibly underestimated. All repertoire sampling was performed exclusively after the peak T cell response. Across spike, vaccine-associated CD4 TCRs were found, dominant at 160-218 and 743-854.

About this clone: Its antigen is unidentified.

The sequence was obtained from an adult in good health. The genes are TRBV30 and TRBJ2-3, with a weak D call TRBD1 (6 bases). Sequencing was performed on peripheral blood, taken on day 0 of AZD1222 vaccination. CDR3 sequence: CAWSPDSYSTDTQYF. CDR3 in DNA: TGTGCCTGGAGTCCGGACAGCTATAGCACAGATACGCAGTATTTT.